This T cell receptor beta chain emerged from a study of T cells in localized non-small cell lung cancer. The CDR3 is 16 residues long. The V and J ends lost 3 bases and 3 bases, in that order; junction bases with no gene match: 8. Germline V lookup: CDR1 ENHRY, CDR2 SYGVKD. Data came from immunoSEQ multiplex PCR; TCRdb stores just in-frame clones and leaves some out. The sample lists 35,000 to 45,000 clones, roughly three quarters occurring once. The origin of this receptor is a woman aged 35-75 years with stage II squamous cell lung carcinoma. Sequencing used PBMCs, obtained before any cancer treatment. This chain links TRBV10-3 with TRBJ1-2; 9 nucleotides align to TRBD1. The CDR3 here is CAISDRDRDAHYGYTF. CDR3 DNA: TGTGCCATCAGTGATCGGGACAGGGACGCCCACTATGGCTACACCTTC.